The 7 T cell receptor beta chains listed next were all sequenced from one sample in a study of T cells in localized non-small cell lung cancer. Sequenced by immunoSEQ multiplex PCR; TCRdb stores in-frame clones only, minus some. Altogether about 45,000 clones are present, roughly 79% being singletons, with the ten largest covering roughly 17%. The material sequenced was peripheral blood mononuclear cells, taken before any cancer treatment. These receptors came from a man aged 35 to 69 with stage III lung adenocarcinoma.

V is TRBV5-1 and J is TRBJ2-7; tentatively, D is TRBD1 or TRBD2 (5 bases each). V was shortened by 3 bases and J by 2 bases, with 9 bases between the two germline ends. In germline, CDR1 is SGHRS, CDR2 YFSETQ. The CDR3 totals 13 residues. The CDR3 DNA follows: TGCGCCAGCAGCTGGGACGTAACCTACGAGCAGTACTTC. This codes for CASSWDVTYEQYF.

The rearrangement joins TRBV12-5 to TRBJ2-2; TRBD2 agrees at 14 bases. With 6 bases clipped from V and 4 bases from J, the junction kept 4 bases outside the gene matches. Looked up from germline, CDR1 is LGHNT and CDR2 is FRNRAP. This CDR3 region has 16 residues. The CDR3 region has the DNA TGTGCTAGTGGGCCGGGACTAGCGGGGGTCACCGGGGAGCTGTTTTTT. Encoded protein: CASGPGLAGVTGELFF.

This clone occurred once. The V and J genes are TRBV6-6 and TRBJ2-5, with D perhaps TRBD1 (5 bases). Trimming removed 0 bases at V and 1 base at J, with 6 bases between. This CDR3 region has 14 residues. The germline CDR1 and CDR2 sequences are MNHNY and SVGAGI (reference sequence). Here the CDR3 DNA reads TGTGCCAGCAGTTACTCGACAGCCCAAGAGACCCAGTACTTC. Its translation is CASSYSTAQETQYF.

The chain links TRBV11-2 to TRBJ2-3, with TRBD1 as a possible D gene (6 bases). Looked up from germline, CDR1 is SGHAT and CDR2 is FQNNGV. The CDR3 covers 15 residues. With 2 bases removed from V and 2 bases from J, the gap between germline ends came to 11 bases. The CDR3 sequence: CASSLQGLNTDTQYF. The CDR3 coding sequence is TGTGCCAGCAGCTTACAGGGGTTGAACACAGATACGCAGTATTTT. The full variable domain, rest sourced from reference TRBV11-2 and TRBJ2-3, is EAGVAQSPRYKIIEKRQSVAFWCNPISGHATLYWYQQILGQGPKLLIQFQNNGVVDDSQLPKDRFSAERLKGVDSTLKIQPAKLEDSAVYLCASSLQGLNTDTQYFGPGTRLTVL.

The chain joins TRBV6-5 to TRBJ1-5, with TRBD1 as a possible D gene (6 bases). The CDR3 is 13 amino acids. Trimming took off 6 bases at V and 5 bases at J, with 11 bases between the two ends. Germline values: CDR1 MNHEY, CDR2 SVGAGI. CDR3 sequence: CASSTGHYQPQHF. CDR3 nucleotide sequence: TGTGCCAGCAGCACAGGGCATTATCAGCCCCAGCATTTT.

This clone was seen more than once but under ten times. This rearrangement joins TRBV30 to TRBJ2-7, with D perhaps matching TRBD2 (6 bases). V was shortened by 2 bases and J by 10 bases, with 18 bases between the two germline ends. This CDR3 region has 13 residues. Germline V gene data show CDR1 as GTSNPN and CDR2 as SVGIG (reference sequence). The DNA of the CDR3 is TGTGCCTGGAGTCCCCACGGGGGTGACAGTCAGTACTTC. Amino acid sequence: CAWSPHGGDSQYF.

The J gene is TRBJ2-1, the V gene TRBV12-5; no firm D call. Trimming cost V 5 bases and J 8 bases, with 13 bases left between them. Per germline, CDR1 LGHNT and CDR2 FRNRAP. This CDR3 has 13 residues. CDR3 DNA: TGTGCTAGTGGTGCTCGAAGAACCGATGAGCAGTTCTTC. Residues: CASGARRTDEQFF.